These 20 T cell receptor beta chains came from one sample sequenced in a study of blood T cells in healthy people across ages. A second PCR of 7 to 11 cycles used a sample-barcoded 5' primer and a J-beta primer mix. From the 5' RACE reads, TCRdb called clonotypes with MiXCR, one entry per CDR3 protein. There are hundreds of thousands of distinct CDR3 sequences in the sample; roughly 21% occur only once, and 3% to 4% lies in the top ten. Sequencing was done on a sample of blood. These receptors originate from a man aged 70 or older in good health.

This clonotype was counted at least ten times. The rearrangement links TRBV5-1 to TRBJ1-1; D gene ambiguous. The V and J ends lost 0 bases and 1 base respectively, with 4 bases between them. The germline V gene encodes CDR1 SGHRS and CDR2 YFSETQ. The CDR3 covers 13 residues. CDR3 in DNA: TGCGCCAGCAGCTTGGATGAGAACACTGAAGCTTTCTTT. This gives the protein CASSLDENTEAFF.

The chain is built from TRBV29-1 and TRBJ2-7, with D perhaps given as TRBD1 or TRBD2 (5 bases each). The CDR3 is made up of 13 amino acids. With 7 bases removed from V and 4 bases from J, the gap between germline ends came to 17 bases. Germline-derived CDR1 and CDR2 are SQVTM and ANQGSEA. Here the CDR3 DNA reads TGCAGCGCTCTGACAGCCGAGGGGTACGAGCAGTACTTC. This translates into CSALTAEGYEQYF.

A few counts support this clonotype. The gene calls are TRBV15 and TRBJ1-5; D gene uncertain. Germline CDR1 is LNHNV and CDR2 is YYDKDF (reference sequence). Trimming took off 3 bases at V and 3 bases at J, with 12 bases between the two ends. CDR3 size: 15 residues. This CDR3 is CATSSEAASNQPQHF. For the CDR3, the DNA is TGTGCCACCAGCAGTGAGGCAGCGTCCAATCAGCCCCAGCATTTT.

This clonotype was seen a handful of times. The rearrangement uses TRBV10-3 and TRBJ2-7; 8 nucleotides align to TRBD1. CDR1 ENHRY and CDR2 SYGVKD come from the germline V gene. The ends lost 5 bases at V and 0 bases at J; junction bases unmatched: 12. The length of the CDR3 is 17 residues. Written as DNA, the CDR3 is TGTGCCATCAGTTCATCCAGGGGGCAGAATACCTCCTACGAGCAGTACTTC. This sequence encodes CAISSSRGQNTSYEQYF.

V usage is TRBV20-1 and J usage is TRBJ2-7; tentatively, D is TRBD2 (5 bases). CDR3 length: 12 amino acids. The V gene lost 4 bases and the J gene lost 0 bases, with 7 bases spanning the gap. Per the germline V gene, CDR1 is DFQATT and CDR2 is SNEGSKA (reference sequence). The CDR3 region is CSATRDSYEQYF. CDR3 nucleotide sequence: TGCAGTGCTACCCGGGACTCCTACGAGCAGTACTTC.

This clonotype has only a few counts. The CDR3 coding sequence is TGCAGTGCCACAGACACCGGCGGGCCCGGGGAGCTGTTTTTT. Protein: CSATDTGGPGELFF. This chain uses TRBV20-1 with TRBJ2-2; tentative D call: TRBD2 (5 bases). The length of the CDR3 is 14 residues. The germline V gene has CDR1 DFQATT and CDR2 SNEGSKA (reference sequence). Trimming cost V 6 bases and J 6 bases, with 17 bases left between them.

The rearrangement joins TRBV6-2 or TRBV6-3 to TRBJ2-7, with 7 bases fitting TRBD2. CDR1 MNHEY and CDR2 SVGEGT come from the germline V gene. Trimming took 6 bases from V and 5 from J; bases not matched to a gene: 10. The CDR3 consists of 14 residues. The CDR3 sequence: CASSVRGSIDEQYF. The CDR3 nucleotides read TGTGCCAGCAGCGTCCGCGGGAGTATCGACGAGCAGTACTTC.

This clonotype showed up just a few times. V is TRBV7-9 and J is TRBJ2-7, with TRBD2 identical over 9 bases. The trim removed 2 bases at V and 5 bases at J, leaving 4 bases unmatched. CDR1 is SEHNR, CDR2 FQNEAQ, per germline (reference sequence). The CDR3 sequence is 14 residues long. CDR3 nucleotide sequence: TGTGCCAGCAGCTTAATAGCGGGAGAACACGAGCAGTACTTC. Protein sequence: CASSLIAGEHEQYF.

This clonotype was detected a few times. The chain has TRBV20-1 and TRBJ2-5, with D tentatively TRBD2 (5 bases). The germline gives CDR1 DFQATT, CDR2 SNEGSKA (reference sequence). The CDR3 sequence is 14 residues long. The V end was cut by 3 bases, the J end by 3 bases, with 14 bases between. CDR3 sequence reads: CSASGSGNEETQYF. The CDR3 nucleotides read TGCAGTGCTAGTGGGTCCGGGAACGAAGAGACCCAGTACTTC.

This clonotype appeared many times. The J gene is TRBJ2-3, the V gene TRBV29-1; 11 bases are a match to TRBD1. The CDR3 runs 13 residues. V lost 7 bases to trimming and J lost 3 bases; unmatched junction nucleotides: 3. Germline CDR1 SQVTM, CDR2 ANQGSEA. CDR3 region: CSAGQGATDTQYF. The CDR3, as DNA: TGCAGCGCCGGACAGGGGGCAACAGATACGCAGTATTTT.

In this sample, this clonotype turned up a few times. The rearrangement joins TRBV6-1 to TRBJ1-1; D possibly corresponds to TRBD1 (6 bases). CDR1 and CDR2 (germline): MNHNS, SASEGT. The CDR3 contains 12 residues. The ends were cut back, 6 bases at V and 3 bases at J, with 8 bases in the middle. The chain's CDR3 is CASRGQHTEAFF. In nucleotides, the CDR3 is TGTGCCAGCAGAGGACAGCACACTGAAGCTTTCTTT.

This clonotype was observed a few times. The chain uses TRBV7-9 and TRBJ2-5; maybe TRBD2 (5 bases). This CDR3 spans 14 amino acids. Germline lookup yields CDR1 SEHNR and CDR2 FQNEAQ (reference sequence). The V gene lost 0 bases and the J gene lost 5 bases, with 10 bases spanning the gap. The CDR3 DNA is TGTGCCAGCAGCTTAGCCGGTCAGCGGGAGACCCAGTACTTC. It specifies CASSLAGQRETQYF.

The chain is built from TRBV18 and TRBJ2-5; TRBD1 might be the D (6 bases). This CDR3 comprises 14 residues. CDR1 is KGHSH, CDR2 LQKENI, per germline. Trimming cost V 4 bases and J 4 bases, with 13 bases left between them. CDR3 DNA: TGTGCCAGCTCACGAAGTAGAGGGGGAGAGACCCAGTACTTC. Its translation is CASSRSRGGETQYF. The variable domain in full, completed from reference TRBV18 and TRBJ2-5, reads NAGVMQNPRHLVRRRGQEARLRCSPMKGHSHVYWYRQLPEEGLKFMVYLQKENIIDESGMPKERFSAEFPKEGPSILRIQQVVRGDSAAYFCASSRSRGGETQYFGPGTRLLVL.

The rearrangement links TRBV28 to TRBJ2-3; D is ambiguous. V lost 2 bases to trimming and J lost 10 bases, with 7 bases between them. Germline CDR1 and CDR2: MDHEN and SYDVKM. The CDR3 spans 11 residues. CDR3 residues: CASSLGLAQYF. The CDR3 DNA reads TGTGCCAGCAGTTTAGGTTTGGCGCAGTATTTT.

A few counts support this clonotype. The V and J genes are TRBV28 and TRBJ2-5; no definite D call. The CDR3 is 12 amino acids. Germline V lookup: CDR1 MDHEN, CDR2 SYDVKM. V lost 10 bases and J 13 bases, leaving 22 bases between the germline ends. The CDR3 DNA is TGTGCCACCGAAGGAGTGACCTACGAGCGGTACTTC. Its translation is CATEGVTYERYF.

In DNA, the CDR3 is TGTGCCAGCAGTCCACCCCTGACTTGGAGCAGCAATGAGCAGTTCTTC. Translation gives CASSPPLTWSSNEQFF. The genes are TRBV28 and TRBJ2-1; D uncertain. From germline, CDR1 is MDHEN and CDR2 SYDVKM. This CDR3 region has 16 residues. Trimming took 5 bases from V and 6 from J, leaving 20 bases between them.

This clonotype has more than one count but fewer than ten. This chain joins TRBV12-3 or TRBV12-4 and TRBJ1-6; D is ambiguous. V was clipped by 5 bases and J by 7 bases, with 15 bases between them. This CDR3 region has 15 residues. Written as DNA, the CDR3 is TGTGCCAGCAGTGTCGGACTGGGAGAGAATTCACCCCTCCACTTT. Residues: CASSVGLGENSPLHF.

This clonotype has just a few counts. The V and J genes are TRBV4-3 and TRBJ2-7, with D unclear. Trimming took off 0 bases at V and 3 bases at J, with 12 bases between the two ends. The CDR3 covers 15 residues. Germline V gene lookup returns CDR1 LGHNA and CDR2 YSLEER. CDR3 residues: CASSQDVLGGYEQYF. CDR3 DNA: TGCGCCAGCAGCCAAGATGTCCTAGGCGGCTACGAGCAGTACTTC.

The rearrangement uses TRBV7-9 and TRBJ2-7; no clear D. Germline CDR1 SEHNR, CDR2 FQNEAQ (reference sequence). This CDR3 has 13 residues. Deletions cut 0 bases from V and 3 bases from J, with 6 bases between. The CDR3 spells CASSLAPNYEQYF. In DNA form, the CDR3 reads TGTGCCAGCAGCTTAGCGCCCAACTACGAGCAGTACTTC.

The sample holds a few counts of this clonotype. The chain combines TRBV20-1 with TRBJ2-3, with a tentative D call TRBD2 (6 bases). This CDR3 has 13 amino acids. Germline CDR1 reads DFQATT; CDR2 reads SNEGSKA (reference sequence). Trimming left V 4 bases short and J 6 bases short, with 14 bases between. CDR3 residues: CSATGGKGDTQYF. The DNA for the CDR3 is TGCAGTGCTACCGGGGGTAAAGGGGATACGCAGTATTTT.